The clone carrying this T cell receptor beta chain was seen only a few times. This sample is drawn from a study of blood T cell repertoires in COVID-19. Study context: Sites across the United States, Italy and Spain contributed samples from acute and convalescent COVID-19. The cDNA or gDNA used as material had been derived from T cells, B-cell-depleted T cells, or PBMCs.

Original methodology: Nucleated cell counts were estimated from reference gene primer amplification. Profiled with immunoSEQ multiplex PCR; TCRdb holds only in-frame clones, not every one. V and J calls and clone size are those listed in that table; D and trimming were worked out from the DNA. The sample includes 90,000 to 110,000 clones, 81% of them seen just once. There are 15 residues in the CDR3. The V and J ends lost 2 bases and 3 bases, in that order; junction bases with no gene match: 3. Germline-derived CDR1 and CDR2 are PRHDT and FYEKMQ (reference sequence). The gene calls are TRBV13 and TRBJ2-3; the match to TRBD1 covers 9 bases. The TCR sequence derives from a man older than 75 with acute or convalescent COVID-19. Material: peripheral blood. CDR3 protein: CASSLYGTGTDTQYF. The CDR3, as DNA: TGTGCCAGCAGCTTATACGGGACAGGGACAGATACGCAGTATTTT.